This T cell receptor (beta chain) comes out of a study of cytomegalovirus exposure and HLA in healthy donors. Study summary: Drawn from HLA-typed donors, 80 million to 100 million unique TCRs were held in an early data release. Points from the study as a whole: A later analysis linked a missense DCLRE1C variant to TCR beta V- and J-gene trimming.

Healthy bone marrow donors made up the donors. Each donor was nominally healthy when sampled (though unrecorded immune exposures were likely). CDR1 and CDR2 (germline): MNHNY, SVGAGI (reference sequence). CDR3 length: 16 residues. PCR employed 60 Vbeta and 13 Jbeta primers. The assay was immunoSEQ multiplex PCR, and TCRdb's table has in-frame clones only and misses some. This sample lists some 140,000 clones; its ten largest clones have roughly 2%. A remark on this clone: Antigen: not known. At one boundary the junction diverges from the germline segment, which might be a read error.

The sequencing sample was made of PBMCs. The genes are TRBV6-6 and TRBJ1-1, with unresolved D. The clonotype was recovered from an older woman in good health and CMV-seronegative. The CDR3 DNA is TGTGCCAGCAGTACCTTGCAGAGAGGGCCGAACGCTGAAGCTTTCTTT. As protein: CASSTLQRGPNAEAFF.